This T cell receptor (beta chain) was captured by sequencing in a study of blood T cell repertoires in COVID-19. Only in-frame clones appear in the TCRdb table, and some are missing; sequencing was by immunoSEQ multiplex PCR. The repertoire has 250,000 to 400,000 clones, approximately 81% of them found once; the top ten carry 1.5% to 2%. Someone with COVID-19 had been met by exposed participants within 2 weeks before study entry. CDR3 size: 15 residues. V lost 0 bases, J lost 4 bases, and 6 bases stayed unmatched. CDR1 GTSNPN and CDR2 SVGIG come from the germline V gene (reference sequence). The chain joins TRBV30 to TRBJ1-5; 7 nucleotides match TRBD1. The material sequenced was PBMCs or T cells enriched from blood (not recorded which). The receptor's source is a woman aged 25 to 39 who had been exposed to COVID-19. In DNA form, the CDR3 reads TGTGCCTGGAGTGTAATCACAGGGGTTAATCAGCCCCAGCATTTT. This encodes CAWSVITGVNQPQHF.